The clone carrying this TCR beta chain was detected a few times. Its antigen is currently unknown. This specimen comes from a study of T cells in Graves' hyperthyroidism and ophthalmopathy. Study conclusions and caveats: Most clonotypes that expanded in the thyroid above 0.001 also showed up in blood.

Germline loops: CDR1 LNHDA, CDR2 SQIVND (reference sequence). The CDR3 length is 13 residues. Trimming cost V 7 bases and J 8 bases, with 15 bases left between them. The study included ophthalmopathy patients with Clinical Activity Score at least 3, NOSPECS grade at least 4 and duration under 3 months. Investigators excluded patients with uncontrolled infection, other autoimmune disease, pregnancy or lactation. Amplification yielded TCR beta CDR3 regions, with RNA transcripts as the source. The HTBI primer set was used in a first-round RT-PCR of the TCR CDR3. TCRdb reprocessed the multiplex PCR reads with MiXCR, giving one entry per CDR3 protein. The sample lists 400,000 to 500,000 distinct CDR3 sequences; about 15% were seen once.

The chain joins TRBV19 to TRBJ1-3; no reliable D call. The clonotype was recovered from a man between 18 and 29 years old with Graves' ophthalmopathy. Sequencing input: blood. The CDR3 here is CASKDHTLDTIYF. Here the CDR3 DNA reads TGTGCCAGTAAGGATCACACCTTGGACACCATATATTTT.